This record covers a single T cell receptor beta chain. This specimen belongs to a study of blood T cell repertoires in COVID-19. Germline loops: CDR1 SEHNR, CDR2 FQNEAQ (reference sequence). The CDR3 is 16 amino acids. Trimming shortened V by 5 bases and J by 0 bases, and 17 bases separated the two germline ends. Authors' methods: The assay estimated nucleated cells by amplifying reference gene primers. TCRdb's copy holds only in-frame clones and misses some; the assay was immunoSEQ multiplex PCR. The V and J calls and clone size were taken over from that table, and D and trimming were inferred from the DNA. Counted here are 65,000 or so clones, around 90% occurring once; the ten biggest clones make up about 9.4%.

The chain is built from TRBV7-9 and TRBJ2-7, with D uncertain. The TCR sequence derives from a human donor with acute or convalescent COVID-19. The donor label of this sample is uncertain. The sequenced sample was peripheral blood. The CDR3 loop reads CASSTLSPHYSYEQYV. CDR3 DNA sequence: TGTGCCAGCAGCACTCTTAGCCCTCATTACTCCTACGAGCAGTACGTC.